Sequencing of this T cell receptor beta chain was carried out in a study of shared clonotypes between healthy human individuals. General observations from the study: A reduction in generation probabilities was seen for non-shared clonotypes relative to those shared by all four donors. Compared with memory subsets, naive subsets generally had larger estimated richness.

The study separated CD4+ cells into CD45RA+ naive and CD45RA-negative memory subsets. Concerning this clone: Its antigen is not identified.

The CDR3 length is 13 residues. Germline V gives CDR1 GTSNPN, CDR2 SVGIG (reference sequence). V gave up 2 bases and J gave up 0 bases, with 5 bases separating them. Genomic DNA (from each subset) was split evenly across several immunoSEQ plates. Only in-frame clones appear in the TCRdb table, and some are missing; sequencing was by immunoSEQ multiplex PCR. The table lists some 1.1 million clones, approximately 77% of them singletons. The receptor comes from a man between 18 and 29 years old in good health. Some clones in this sample may be carry-over from other donors' samples. The chain uses TRBV30 and TRBJ1-3; D remains ambiguous. Sequenced material: memory CD4+ T cells from PBMCs. The subset is: CD45RA-negative fraction. The CDR3 loop reads CAWSKLSGNTIYF. Written as DNA, the CDR3 is TGTGCCTGGAGTAAGCTCTCTGGAAACACCATATATTTT.